Each of the 8 T cell receptor beta chains below was sequenced from the same sample in a study of monozygotic twins with cystic fibrosis. Sequencing was performed with immunoSEQ multiplex PCR; in TCRdb, only in-frame clones are kept and a portion is missing. In the table there are about 15,000 clones, nearly 99% of which are singletons. Sequenced input: blood. These receptors came from a girl aged 2-10 years with cystic fibrosis.

The V call is TRBV4-2, the J call TRBJ2-1, with 7 bases fitting TRBD2. V gave up 0 bases and J gave up 4 bases; unmatched junction bases: 3. Germline lookup yields CDR1 LGHNA and CDR2 YNFKEQ. CDR3 length equals 15 residues. The CDR3 loop is CASSQDLAAYNEQFF. The CDR3 DNA is TGTGCCAGCAGCCAAGATCTAGCGGCATACAATGAGCAGTTCTTC.

The V call is TRBV19, the J call TRBJ2-6; D call uncertain. This CDR3 is 15 amino acids long. Germline V CDR1 and CDR2: LNHDA, SQIVND (reference sequence). V lost 5 bases and J lost 0, with 8 bases in between. The CDR3 bases are TGTGCCAGTAGTGTCAAAACCTCTGGGGCCAACGTCCTGACTTTC. Amino acids: CASSVKTSGANVLTF.

The chain recombines TRBV29-1 with TRBJ2-1; D perhaps matches TRBD2 (5 bases). Germline V gives CDR1 SQVTM, CDR2 ANQGSEA. This CDR3 has 16 residues. Trimming pared 0 bases from V and 10 bases from J, leaving 22 bases between. The CDR3: CSVEDLPGIGKEEQFF. The CDR3, as DNA: TGCAGCGTTGAAGACCTTCCCGGGATCGGCAAGGAGGAGCAGTTCTTC.

V gene TRBV5-1 combines with J gene TRBJ1-5; D gene ambiguous. V was clipped by 4 bases and J by 2 bases, with 16 bases between them. Germline CDR1 and CDR2: SGHRS and YFSETQ. This CDR3 comprises 16 residues. CDR3 nucleotide sequence: TGCGCCAGCAGCCCCGGGAACCCGGCTGGCAATCAGCCCCAGCATTTT. Its translation is CASSPGNPAGNQPQHF.

This chain uses TRBV7-6 with TRBJ2-6; D is ambiguous. V was shortened by 1 base and J by 1 base, with 5 bases between the two germline ends. This CDR3 has 15 amino acids. Germline loops: CDR1 SGHVS, CDR2 FNYEAQ. CDR3 sequence (DNA): TGTGCCAGCAGCTTAGGGCGTTCTGGGGCCAACGTCCTGACTTTC. Translated, it gives CASSLGRSGANVLTF.

The V gene is TRBV28, the J gene TRBJ1-1, with TRBD1 matching 8 bases. Germline V lookup: CDR1 MDHEN, CDR2 SYDVKM. Losses at the gene ends were 8 bases for V and 6 bases for J; bases not matched to a gene: 8. CDR3 size: 13 residues. In DNA, the CDR3 is TGTGCCAGCGGCACGGACAGGGACTCTGAAGCTTTCTTT. Translation gives CASGTDRDSEAFF.

The rearrangement uses TRBV4-2 and TRBJ1-4; D might be TRBD1 (6 bases). CDR1 LGHNA and CDR2 YNFKEQ come from the germline V gene. The CDR3 is 16 residues long. Trimming removed 1 base at V and 2 bases at J, with 11 bases between. The CDR3 region has the DNA TGTGCCAGCAGCCAAGTCCGGGACAACACTAATGAAAAACTGTTTTTT. It encodes CASSQVRDNTNEKLFF.

The V and J genes are TRBV7-2 and TRBJ2-7; the match to TRBD2 covers 10 bases. V trimming: 6 bases; J trimming: 3 bases; junction bases outside the gene matches: 11. The CDR3 runs 16 residues. Germline V gene sequence: CDR1 SGHTA, CDR2 FQGNSA. The CDR3 loop is CASSEGAGGILYEQYF. The CDR3 region has the DNA TGTGCCAGCAGTGAAGGAGCGGGAGGGATCCTCTACGAGCAGTACTTC.